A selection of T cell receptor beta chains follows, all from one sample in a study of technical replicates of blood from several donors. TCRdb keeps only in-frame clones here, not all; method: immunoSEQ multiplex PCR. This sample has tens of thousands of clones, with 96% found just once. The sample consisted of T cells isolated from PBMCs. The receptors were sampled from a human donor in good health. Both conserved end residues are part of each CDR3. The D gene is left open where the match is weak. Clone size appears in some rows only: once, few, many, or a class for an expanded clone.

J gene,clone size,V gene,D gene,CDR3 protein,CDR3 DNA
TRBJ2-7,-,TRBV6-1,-,CATAYEQYF,TGTGCCACCGCCTACGAGCAGTACTTC
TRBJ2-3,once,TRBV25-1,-,CASSADRLNTDTQYF,TGTGCCAGCAGTGCCGACCGACTGAACACAGATACGCAGTATTTT
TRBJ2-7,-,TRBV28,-,CASSLPGMYEQYF,TGTGCCAGCAGTTTGCCAGGGATGTACGAGCAGTACTTC
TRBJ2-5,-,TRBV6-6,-,CASSVGGQETQYF,TGTGCCAGCAGTGTCGGCGGGCAAGAGACCCAGTACTTC
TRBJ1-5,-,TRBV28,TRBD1,CASYPATGTVSNQPQHF,TGTGCCAGCTACCCAGCGACCGGGACAGTATCCAATCAGCCCCAGCATTTT
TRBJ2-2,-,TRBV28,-,CASKGGNTGELFF,TGTGCCAGCAAAGGAGGGAACACCGGGGAGCTGTTTTTT
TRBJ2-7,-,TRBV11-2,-,CASSLNRDYEQYF,TGTGCCAGCAGCTTAAATCGAGACTACGAGCAGTACTTC
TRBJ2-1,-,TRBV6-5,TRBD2,CASSSGNYNEQFF,TGTGCCAGCAGTAGCGGGAATTACAATGAGCAGTTCTTC
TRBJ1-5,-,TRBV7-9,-,CASSLALVDSPNQPQHF,TGTGCCAGCAGCTTAGCGCTGGTGGACAGCCCGAATCAGCCCCAGCATTTT
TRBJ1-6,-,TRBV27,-,CASSLGGDSPLHF,TGTGCCAGCAGTTTAGGCGGGGATTCACCCCTCCACTTT
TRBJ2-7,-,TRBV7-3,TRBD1,CASSRSSTGNYEQYF,TGTGCCAGCAGCCGGAGCTCGACAGGGAACTACGAGCAGTACTTC
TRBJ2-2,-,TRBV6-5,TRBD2,CASSLGLAGYTGELFF,TGTGCCAGCAGTTTGGGACTAGCGGGCTACACCGGGGAGCTGTTTTTT
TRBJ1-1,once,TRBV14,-,CASTGGGYTEAFF,TGTGCCAGCACAGGTGGGGGCTACACTGAAGCTTTCTTT
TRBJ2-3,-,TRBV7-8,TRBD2,CASSTPSGREGIVDTQYF,TGTGCCAGCAGCACCCCCTCGGGACGGGAGGGCATCGTGGATACGCAGTATTTT
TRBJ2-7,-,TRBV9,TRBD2,CASSVVSGSYEQYF,TGTGCCAGCAGCGTAGTGAGCGGGAGCTACGAGCAGTACTTC
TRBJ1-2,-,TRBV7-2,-,CASSLGRIHGYTF,TGTGCCAGCAGCTTAGGCAGGATCCATGGCTACACCTTC
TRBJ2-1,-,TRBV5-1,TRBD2,CASSPRGLAGGLLRDEQFF,TGCGCCAGCAGCCCCCGGGGGCTAGCGGGAGGCCTCCTCAGGGATGAGCAGTTCTTC
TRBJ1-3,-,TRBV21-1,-,CASSKEGEYGCGNTIYF,-
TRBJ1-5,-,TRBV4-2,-,CASSQEPGGNQPQHF,TGTGCCAGCAGCCAAGAACCAGGGGGCAATCAGCCCCAGCATTTT
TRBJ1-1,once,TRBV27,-,CASSIQGNTEAFF,TGTGCCAGCAGTATACAGGGGAACACTGAAGCTTTCTTT
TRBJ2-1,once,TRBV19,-,CASSGLSYNEQFF,TGTGCCAGTTCGGGACTTTCCTACAATGAGCAGTTCTTC
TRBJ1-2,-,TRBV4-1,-,CASSQDHRRYINYGYTF,TGCGCCAGCAGCCAAGACCACAGGCGATACATAAACTATGGCTACACCTTC
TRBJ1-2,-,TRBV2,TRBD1,CASSEGAYRGNGYTF,TGTGCCAGCAGTGAAGGTGCATACAGGGGGAATGGCTACACCTTC
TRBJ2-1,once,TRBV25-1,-,CASSEADYFDEQFF,TGTGCCAGCAGTGAAGCGGACTACTTCGATGAGCAGTTCTTC
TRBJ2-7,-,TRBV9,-,CASSGTLESGEQYF,TGTGCCAGCAGTGGGACTCTAGAGTCGGGGGAGCAGTACTTC
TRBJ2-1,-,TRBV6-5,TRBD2,CASRLGLAGGGEQFF,TGTGCCAGCAGGCTGGGACTAGCGGGAGGGGGTGAGCAGTTCTTC
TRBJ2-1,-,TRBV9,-,CASSASGTRNYNEQFF,TGTGCCAGCAGCGCCTCCGGGACTCGAAACTACAATGAGCAGTTCTTC
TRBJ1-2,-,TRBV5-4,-,CASSNGQNGYTF,TGTGCCAGCAGCAACGGACAGAATGGCTACACCTTC
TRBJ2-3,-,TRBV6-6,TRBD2,CASRLAGGTTDTQYF,TGTGCCAGCAGATTAGCGGGAGGCACCACAGATACGCAGTATTTT
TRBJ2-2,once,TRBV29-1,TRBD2,CSGAGGTGELFF,TGCAGCGGAGCGGGAGGAACCGGGGAGCTGTTTTTT
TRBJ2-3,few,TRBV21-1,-,CASSKTGGKGTDTQYF,TGTGCCAGCAGCAAAACAGGGGGCAAGGGCACAGATACGCAGTATTTT
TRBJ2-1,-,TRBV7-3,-,CASSFSRSSYNEQFF,TGTGCCAGCAGCTTTAGCAGAAGCTCCTACAATGAGCAGTTCTTC
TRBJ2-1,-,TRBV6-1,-,CASSESPGWNEQFF,TGTGCCAGCAGTGAATCCCCAGGGTGGAATGAGCAGTTCTTC
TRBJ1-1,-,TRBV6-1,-,CATWQGSGTEAFF,TGTGCCACCTGGCAGGGCTCCGGGACTGAAGCTTTCTTT
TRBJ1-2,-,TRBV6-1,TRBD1,CASSPGGYGYTF,TGTGCCAGCAGCCCAGGGGGCTATGGCTACACCTTC
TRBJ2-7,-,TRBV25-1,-,CATSGASYEQYF,TGTGCCACCTCAGGGGCCAGTTACGAGCAGTACTTC
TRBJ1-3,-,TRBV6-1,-,CASSDTGTTGNTIYF,TGTGCCAGCAGTGATACCGGGACAACTGGAAACACCATATATTTT
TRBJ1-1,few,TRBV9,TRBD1,CASSVGQGNTEAFF,TGTGCCAGCAGCGTAGGACAGGGGAACACTGAAGCTTTCTTT
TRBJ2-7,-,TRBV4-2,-,CASSQDHVGSYEQYF,TGTGCCAGCAGCCAAGATCACGTCGGCTCCTACGAGCAGTACTTC
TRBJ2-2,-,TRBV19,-,CASSWTENTGELFF,TGTGCCAGCAGCTGGACAGAGAACACCGGGGAGCTGTTTTTT
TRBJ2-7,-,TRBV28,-,CASSPPGSSYEQYF,TGTGCCAGCAGCCCCCCCGGTAGCTCCTACGAGCAGTACTTC
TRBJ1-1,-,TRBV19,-,CASNDFTEAFF,TGTGCCAGTAATGACTTCACTGAAGCTTTCTTT
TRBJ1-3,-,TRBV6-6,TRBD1,CASRRQGRDNTIYF,TGTGCCAGCAGGAGACAGGGAAGAGACAACACCATATATTTT
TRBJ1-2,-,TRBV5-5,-,CASSSSGYGYTF,TGTGCCAGCAGCTCCTCGGGCTATGGCTACACCTTC
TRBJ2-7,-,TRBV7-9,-,CASSLAGSSSYEQYF,TGTGCCAGCAGCTTAGCGGGTTCTAGCTCCTACGAGCAGTACTTC
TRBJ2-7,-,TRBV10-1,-,CASSEIVGGSEQYF,TGCGCCAGCAGTGAGATAGTAGGGGGTAGCGAGCAGTACTTC
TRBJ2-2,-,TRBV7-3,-,CASSPGLTTGELFF,TGTGCCAGCAGCCCAGGACTGACCACCGGGGAGCTGTTTTTT